The T cell receptor beta chain described here comes from a study of monozygotic twins with inflammatory bowel disease. TCRdb re-called the 5' RACE reads and gives one entry per CDR3 protein, without DNA. This sample's table reports over 150,000 distinct CDR3 sequences. CDR3 length: 16 residues. The germline V gene has CDR1 LNHNV and CDR2 YYDKDF (reference sequence). This chain joins TRBV15 and TRBJ2-7. The sequenced sample was blood. This receptor was identified in a human donor with ulcerative colitis or Crohn's disease, or a healthy co-twin of an affected twin (not recorded which). The CDR3: CATSRVRHGASYEQYF.